The sample holds many counts of the clone carrying this TCR beta chain. Germline lookup yields CDR1 DFQATT and CDR2 SNEGSKA (reference sequence). This CDR3 contains 13 residues. V was clipped by 5 bases and J by 3 bases, with 10 bases between them. The data belong to a study of identical twins. TCRdb re-analysed the 5' RACE reads in MiXCR, keeping a single row per CDR3 protein. Here the sample spans fewer than 900,000 distinct CDR3 sequences, roughly 20% being singletons. The sample also formed part of further work on T cells expressing NK-cell markers.

The sequence was obtained from a woman under 30 in good health. The chain recombines TRBV20-1 with TRBJ2-2, with D perhaps matching TRBD1 or TRBD2 (5 bases each). Sequenced sample: PBMCs. The CDR3 DNA is TGCAGTGCTCCCAGAGGGGACACCGGGGAGCTGTTTTTT. As protein: CSAPRGDTGELFF.